This is a list of T cell receptor beta chains from one sample in a study of immune cell composition in non-small cell lung cancer. Repertoires were generated with immunoSEQ multiplex PCR, while TCRdb's copy carries only in-frame clones and drops some. The sample yields under 7,000 clones, approximately 84% seen once. Sequenced sample: lung tumor tissue. These receptor sequences come from a human donor with non-small cell lung cancer. The CDR3 runs from the conserved cysteine through the conserved F or W. A D gene is named only where the DNA matches it firmly. The size entry is marked missing in some rows and otherwise reads once, few, many or a size class.

TRBD2,TRBJ2-5,few,TRBV18,CASSPTGGQETQYF,TGTGCCAGCTCACCAACGGGGGGCCAAGAGACCCAGTACTTC
NA,TRBJ1-1,NA,TRBV7-9,CASSYSGNTEAFF,TGTGCCAGCAGCTATTCAGGGAACACTGAAGCTTTCTTT
TRBD1,TRBJ2-7,NA,TRBV6-1,CASSARDRDGEQYF,TGTGCCAGCAGTGCCCGGGACAGGGATGGGGAGCAGTACTTC
NA,TRBJ1-1,NA,TRBV7-9,CASRLGSTRNTEAFF,TGTGCCAGCAGACTAGGGAGTACACGTAACACTGAAGCTTTCTTT
NA,TRBJ2-1,NA,TRBV5-1,CASEWIGGNEQFF,TGCGCCAGCGAGTGGATAGGGGGCAATGAGCAGTTCTTC
NA,TRBJ2-3,NA,TRBV11-2,CASTTGADTQYF,TGTGCCAGCACCACGGGGGCAGATACGCAGTATTTT
TRBD1,TRBJ2-5,NA,TRBV5-1,CASSPGTGVETQYF,TGCGCCAGCAGCCCCGGGACAGGGGTAGAGACCCAGTACTTC
NA,TRBJ2-2,NA,TRBV27,CASSFDGRAIGELFF,TGTGCCAGCAGTTTCGACGGGAGAGCCATCGGGGAGCTGTTTTTT
NA,TRBJ1-1,NA,TRBV5-1,CASSVTGRDTEAFF,TGCGCCAGCAGCGTCACAGGGAGGGACACTGAAGCTTTCTTT
NA,TRBJ1-3,NA,TRBV5-4,CASSLAGGSGNTIYF,TGTGCCAGCAGCTTGGCCGGGGGCTCTGGAAACACCATATATTTT
TRBD1,TRBJ2-3,NA,TRBV28,CASSEFQGVTDTQYF,TGTGCCAGCAGCGAATTTCAGGGGGTCACAGATACGCAGTATTTT
NA,TRBJ2-2,NA,TRBV19,CASSNSRYTGELFF,TGTGCCAGTAGTAATTCTAGGTACACCGGGGAGCTGTTTTTT
TRBD1,TRBJ1-3,NA,TRBV18,CASSLNRDRVKNTIYF,TGTGCCAGCTCACTCAACCGGGACAGGGTGAAAAACACCATATATTTT
TRBD2,TRBJ2-2,NA,TRBV19,CASRYLAGVDTGELFF,TGTGCCAGTAGGTATCTAGCGGGAGTAGACACCGGGGAGCTGTTTTTT